A selection of T cell receptor beta chains follows, all from one sample in a study of identifying expanded T cells in peripheral blood. Repertoires were generated with immunoSEQ multiplex PCR, while TCRdb's copy carries only in-frame clones and drops some. The repertoire consists of about 100,000 clones, with around 90% occurring once and the leading ten covering more than 5.5%. The specimen sequenced was blood. The receptor source for this set is a person between 18 and 75 years old in good health. CDR3s leave out the opening cysteine and the closing phenylalanine or tryptophan. Each record gives: V gene, J gene, D gene, CDR3 protein. D genes are given only for firm matches.

v_gene: TRBV11-2; j_gene: TRBJ1-1; d_gene: NA; CDR3aa: ASSLSTEGVGTEAF
v_gene: TRBV30; j_gene: TRBJ1-2; d_gene: NA; CDR3aa: AWSGLVWEDYGYT
v_gene: TRBV19; j_gene: TRBJ1-1; d_gene: NA; CDR3aa: ASSMPGMNTEAF
v_gene: TRBV27; j_gene: TRBJ1-5; d_gene: TRBD1; CDR3aa: ASSLGQGGGNQPQH
v_gene: TRBV19; j_gene: TRBJ2-1; d_gene: NA; CDR3aa: ASNLGLPGNEQF
v_gene: TRBV7-3; j_gene: TRBJ2-3; d_gene: TRBD2; CDR3aa: ASSSTSRDTQY
v_gene: TRBV19; j_gene: TRBJ1-2; d_gene: NA; CDR3aa: ASSIGSGNYGYT
v_gene: TRBV15; j_gene: TRBJ1-2; d_gene: TRBD1; CDR3aa: ATSRGTGDVGYT
v_gene: TRBV4-1; j_gene: TRBJ2-2; d_gene: TRBD2; CDR3aa: ASSPGLAGAGELF
v_gene: TRBV6-6; j_gene: TRBJ2-2; d_gene: NA; CDR3aa: ASSYGAGHGELF
v_gene: TRBV25-1; j_gene: TRBJ1-2; d_gene: TRBD1; CDR3aa: ASSEGTGASGYT
v_gene: TRBV9; j_gene: TRBJ2-1; d_gene: NA; CDR3aa: ASSVGSSMGVGEQF
v_gene: TRBV5-1; j_gene: TRBJ2-1; d_gene: NA; CDR3aa: ASSLAGISSYNEQF
v_gene: TRBV12-5; j_gene: TRBJ1-1; d_gene: NA; CDR3aa: ASGLDSRAEAF
v_gene: TRBV19; j_gene: TRBJ2-5; d_gene: TRBD2; CDR3aa: ASSIVLAGPIETQY
v_gene: TRBV5-1; j_gene: TRBJ2-5; d_gene: NA; CDR3aa: ASSLVSVSQETQY
v_gene: TRBV4-2; j_gene: TRBJ2-3; d_gene: TRBD2; CDR3aa: ASSPLAGGLTDTQY
v_gene: TRBV6-1; j_gene: NA; d_gene: NA; CDR3aa: ASSVYEQY
v_gene: TRBV2; j_gene: TRBJ1-2; d_gene: NA; CDR3aa: ASSREGSNYGYT
v_gene: TRBV6-6; j_gene: TRBJ2-1; d_gene: TRBD2; CDR3aa: ATLAGSSYNEQF
v_gene: TRBV6-4; j_gene: TRBJ1-5; d_gene: NA; CDR3aa: ASRPTGTGNQPQH
v_gene: TRBV19; j_gene: TRBJ1-2; d_gene: TRBD1; CDR3aa: ASSIIPGGYGYT
v_gene: TRBV18; j_gene: TRBJ1-6; d_gene: NA; CDR3aa: ASSRGGNNSPLH
v_gene: TRBV11-2; j_gene: TRBJ1-1; d_gene: NA; CDR3aa: ASSFFRFAGRKTNTEAF
v_gene: TRBV6-5; j_gene: TRBJ1-1; d_gene: NA; CDR3aa: ASSYSRAVYTEAF
v_gene: TRBV5-4; j_gene: TRBJ2-3; d_gene: NA; CDR3aa: ASSLKGPGTDTQY